The clone carrying this T cell receptor beta chain was seen a single time. Its antigen is undetermined. 13 Jbeta primers and 60 Vbeta primers were used for the PCR. The repertoire was sequenced with immunoSEQ multiplex PCR; TCRdb's copy has only in-frame clones and lacks some. The data hold 150,000 to 200,000 clones, with roughly 80% observed a single time. CDR3 size: 15 residues. Trimming took 3 bases from V and 6 from J; bases not matched to a gene: 4. CDR1 SGHTA and CDR2 FQGNSA come from the germline V gene. The data derive from a study of cytomegalovirus exposure and HLA in healthy donors. Study-wide results and limits: Later analysis revealed greater clonal expansion in HLA-associated TCR beta chains than in equally common others. In a later analysis, across HLA loci, associated TCR counts were highest for DRB1, lowest for HLA-C. V- and J-gene trimming of TCR beta was linked (in a later analysis) to a missense DCLRE1C variant.

Healthy bone marrow donors made up the cohort. The sequence came from a man in his forties or fifties in good health and CMV-seropositive. Input material: PBMCs. This sequence joins TRBV7-2 and TRBJ1-5; the match to TRBD1 covers 11 bases. The DNA of the CDR3 is TGTGCCAGCAGCTTTGGACAGGGGGCAAGTCAGCCCCAGCATTTT. Its translation: CASSFGQGASQPQHF.